A selection of T cell receptor beta chains follows, all from one sample in a study of shared clonotypes between healthy human individuals. TCRdb's copy holds only in-frame clones and misses some; the assay was immunoSEQ multiplex PCR. The sample has 2,500,000 or so clones; less than 95% are singletons. The material sequenced was naive CD4+ T cells from PBMCs. Every receptor here comes from a man between 18 and 35 years old in good health. Some clones in this sample may be carry-over from other donors' samples. Both conserved end residues are part of each CDR3. The D gene is left open where the match is weak. The size of a clone is reported for some rows only, either as once, few or many, or as a class for expanded clones.

- | TRBJ2-7 | - | TRBV11-3 | CASSLVGGDEQYF | TGTGCCAGCAGCTTAGTTGGAGGGGACGAGCAGTACTTC
- | TRBJ2-7 | once | TRBV10-3 | CAISEEGLGLGEQYF | TGTGCCATCAGTGAAGAGGGACTTGGGCTTGGCGAGCAGTACTTC
TRBD1 | TRBJ1-1 | few | TRBV5-1 | CASSWDRLNTEAFF | TGCGCCAGCAGCTGGGACAGGTTGAACACTGAAGCTTTCTTT
- | TRBJ1-1 | few | TRBV9 | CASSGTSNTEAFF | TGTGCCAGCAGCGGGACATCGAACACTGAAGCTTTCTTT
- | TRBJ2-1 | once | TRBV28 | CASSLGRRKYNEQFF | TGTGCCAGCAGTTTAGGCAGGCGAAAATACAATGAGCAGTTCTTC
TRBD1 | TRBJ1-1 | - | TRBV28 | CASSFSDRGDTEAFF | TGTGCCAGCAGTTTTTCGGACAGGGGGGACACTGAAGCTTTCTTT
- | TRBJ2-7 | - | TRBV28 | CASSPVKGWREQYF | TGTGCCAGCAGTCCGGTTAAGGGCTGGAGGGAGCAGTACTTC
- | TRBJ2-7 | once | TRBV27 | CASGTYEQYF | TGTGCCAGCGGGACCTACGAGCAGTACTTC
- | TRBJ1-3 | once | TRBV19 | CASSIGAISGNTIYF | TGTGCCAGTAGTATCGGAGCGATCTCTGGAAACACCATATATTTT
- | TRBJ2-5 | - | TRBV7-2 | CASSFQYQETQYF | TGTGCCAGCAGCTTCCAGTACCAAGAGACCCAGTACTTC
- | TRBJ1-3 | - | TRBV7-2 | CASSLEQFSGNTIYF | TGTGCCAGCAGCTTAGAGCAGTTCTCTGGAAACACCATATATTTT
- | TRBJ1-5 | few | TRBV29-1 | CSVEDIGIPQHF | TGCAGCGTTGAAGATATCGGGATTCCCCAGCATTTT
- | TRBJ1-2 | - | TRBV9 | CASSTRDPRDGYTF | TGTGCCAGCAGCACAAGAGACCCGCGGGATGGCTACACCTTC
- | TRBJ1-2 | - | TRBV6-5 | CASSPLLGGYGYTF | TGTGCCAGCAGTCCTCTCCTCGGGGGCTATGGCTACACCTTC
- | TRBJ2-7 | - | TRBV18 | CASSPGAETYEQYF | TGTGCCAGCTCACCAGGTGCAGAAACCTACGAGCAGTACTTC
- | TRBJ2-5 | - | TRBV5-1 | CASSLAGVEETQYF | TGCGCCAGCAGCTTGGCCGGGGTGGAGGAGACCCAGTACTTC
TRBD1 | TRBJ2-7 | - | TRBV28 | CASSTRTGRSYEQYF | TGTGCCAGCAGTACCCGGACAGGCCGGTCCTACGAGCAGTACTTC
- | TRBJ1-2 | - | TRBV10-3 | CAISEAPTSGRGYTF | TGTGCCATCAGTGAGGCCCCGACGTCGGGTAGAGGCTACACCTTC
- | TRBJ2-7 | - | TRBV6-5 | CASSPGSVSSYEQYF | TGTGCCAGCAGCCCTGGGAGCGTTAGCTCCTACGAGCAGTACTTC
- | TRBJ2-1 | - | TRBV2 | CASSTGLSSYNEQFF | TGTGCCAGCAGTACGGGACTGAGCTCCTACAATGAGCAGTTCTTC
- | TRBJ1-2 | - | TRBV30 | CAWHSGKGNGYTF | TGTGCCTGGCACAGCGGGAAAGGGAACGGCTACACCTTC
- | TRBJ2-3 | - | TRBV10-3 | CAISFPGTISTDTQYF | TGTGCCATCAGTTTTCCCGGGACAATTAGCACAGATACGCAGTATTTT
- | TRBJ2-5 | - | TRBV6-5 | CASSYSLSQETQYF | TGTGCCAGCAGTTACTCGCTCTCCCAAGAGACCCAGTACTTC
- | TRBJ2-2 | - | TRBV7-9 | CASGQPERSRGKAGELFF | TGTGCCAGCGGACAACCCGAACGGAGCCGAGGTAAAGCCGGGGAGCTGTTTTTT
- | TRBJ2-3 | - | TRBV7-8 | CASSSPTGNTDTQYF | TGTGCCAGCAGCTCCCCAACGGGGAACACAGATACGCAGTATTTT
TRBD1 | TRBJ1-5 | few | TRBV27 | CASGPVGGFNQPQHF | TGTGCCAGCGGTCCTGTAGGGGGCTTCAATCAGCCCCAGCATTTT
TRBD1 | TRBJ1-3 | - | TRBV15 | CATSRLGQLSGNTIYF | TGTGCCACCAGCAGACTGGGACAGCTCTCTGGAAACACCATATATTTT
TRBD2 | TRBJ2-1 | - | TRBV7-2 | CASSLGPSGRIEGEQFF | TGTGCCAGCAGCTTAGGTCCTAGCGGGAGGATTGAAGGTGAGCAGTTCTTC
- | TRBJ2-5 | - | TRBV28 | CASSFGVETQYF | TGTGCCAGCAGTTTCGGGGTAGAGACCCAGTACTTC
TRBD2 | TRBJ2-1 | - | TRBV19 | CASSRSGISYNEQFF | TGTGCCAGTAGTAGGAGCGGGATCTCCTACAATGAGCAGTTCTTC
TRBD2 | TRBJ2-1 | - | TRBV11-2 | CASSWSWGLADYNEQFF | TGTGCCAGCAGCTGGAGTTGGGGACTAGCGGATTACAATGAGCAGTTCTTC
- | TRBJ2-5 | - | TRBV6-6 | CASSYGTREETQYF | TGTGCCAGCAGTTACGGAACCAGGGAAGAGACCCAGTACTTC
- | TRBJ2-7 | - | TRBV4-3 | CASSQEAAFSYEQYF | TGCGCCAGCAGCCAAGAAGCTGCCTTCTCCTACGAGCAGTACTTC
TRBD2 | TRBJ2-7 | - | TRBV7-6 | CASSPIEAGARYEQYF | TGTGCCAGCAGCCCAATAGAAGCGGGAGCCCGCTACGAGCAGTACTTC